These 13 T cell receptor beta chains share one sample of origin, sequenced in a study of blood T cells in healthy people across ages. With a J-beta primer mix and a sample-barcoded 5' primer, a second PCR ran 7 to 11 cycles. TCRdb fed the 5' RACE reads into MiXCR, producing one record per CDR3 protein. Among over 500,000 distinct CDR3 sequences listed, over 25% were seen once. This same sample was also part of a study on T cells of mothers and their children.

Sequenced material: blood. The source is a boy between 2 and 15 years old in good health.

The chain is built from TRBV20-1 and TRBJ1-1, with D maybe TRBD1 (6 bases). Trimming pared 6 bases from V and 0 bases from J, leaving 26 bases between. Germline-derived CDR1 and CDR2 are DFQATT and SNEGSKA (reference sequence). This CDR3 is built from 18 residues. The CDR3 loop is CSAPYWGPLHPMNTEAFF. The CDR3 coding sequence is TGCAGTGCCCCCTATTGGGGGCCGCTACACCCAATGAACACTGAAGCTTTCTTT.

The CDR3 DNA reads as TGTGCCAGCAGCTTGCTAGGACAGGGTTTGGATACGCAGTATTTT. Translating it yields CASSLLGQGLDTQYF. This sequence joins TRBV5-5 and TRBJ2-3; 8 positions agree with TRBD1. Germline-derived CDR1 and CDR2 are SGHKS and YYEKEE (reference sequence). The CDR3 is made up of 15 amino acids. V lost 1 base, J lost 6 bases, and 7 bases stayed unmatched.

This clonotype was observed a handful of times. The rearrangement uses TRBV6-1 and TRBJ2-2; 13 bases align to TRBD2. The J segment lost 4 bases and the V segment lost 6 bases, leaving 14 bases of the junction unmatched. The CDR3 covers 19 residues. CDR1 MNHNS and CDR2 SASEGT come from the germline V gene. The CDR3 DNA reads TGTGCCAGCAGCCTAAACCCATTACTAGCGGGAGGGTTCACCGGGGAGCTGTTTTTT. Translating gives CASSLNPLLAGGFTGELFF.

The rearrangement links TRBV11-2 to TRBJ2-2; 10 nucleotides align to TRBD2. The CDR3 runs to 15 residues. The V gene end was trimmed by 4 bases and the J gene end by 6 bases; junction bases not matched to a gene: 5. From germline, CDR1 is SGHAT and CDR2 FQNNGV. The CDR3 sequence is CASSSLAGVPGELFF. In DNA form, the CDR3 reads TGTGCCAGCAGCTCCCTAGCGGGAGTACCCGGGGAGCTGTTTTTT.

The chain has TRBV5-5 and TRBJ2-7, with D uncertain. Germline V gene data show CDR1 as SGHKS and CDR2 as YYEKEE (reference sequence). This CDR3 is 13 amino acids long. V was trimmed by 4 bases and J by 0 bases, leaving 8 bases between them. The CDR3 region has the DNA TGTGCCAGCAGCAGTGACACCTCCTACGAGCAGTACTTC. Protein sequence: CASSSDTSYEQYF.

This sequence joins TRBV9 and TRBJ2-3; 13 bases map to TRBD2. CDR3 length: 18 residues. The V and J ends lost 4 bases and 2 bases, in that order; junction bases with no gene match: 10. Germline V gives CDR1 SGDLS, CDR2 YYNGEE. CDR3 loop: CASSPGQGLAGFTDTQYF. DNA of the CDR3: TGTGCCAGCAGCCCAGGACAGGGACTAGCGGGATTCACAGATACGCAGTATTTT.

The chain has TRBV15 and TRBJ2-7; 8 bases line up with TRBD1. V was clipped by 4 bases and J by 4 bases; unmatched bases: 21. From germline, CDR1 is LNHNV and CDR2 YYDKDF (reference sequence). CDR3 length equals 19 residues. Here the CDR3 DNA reads TGTGCCACCAGCATCAACTCACCCAACCAGGGACAGGTGGATTACGAGCAGTACTTC. It specifies CATSINSPNQGQVDYEQYF.

This clonotype came up a few times. The chain couples TRBV10-2 to TRBJ2-7, with a weak D call TRBD1 (6 bases). The V end was cut by 0 bases, the J end by 4 bases, with 13 bases between. Germline V gene lookup returns CDR1 WSHSY and CDR2 SAAADI. This CDR3 is 15 amino acids long. CDR3 sequence reads: CASSESWQGNYEQYF. CDR3 nucleotide sequence: TGCGCCAGCAGTGAGTCCTGGCAGGGGAATTACGAGCAGTACTTC.

The rearrangement joins TRBV5-1 to TRBJ1-1, with D unresolved. The V gene's germline CDR1 is SGHRS and CDR2 YFSETQ. V was trimmed by 0 bases and J by 0 bases, leaving 6 bases between them. The CDR3 has 14 residues. DNA of the CDR3: TGCGCCAGCAGCTTGGAGGCGATGAACACTGAAGCTTTCTTT. This translates into CASSLEAMNTEAFF.

The CDR3 DNA sequence: TGCAGTGCTAGAGATACCCTTAACTATGGCTACACCTTC. Residues: CSARDTLNYGYTF. J is TRBJ1-2 and V is TRBV20-1; no firm D call. The CDR3 covers 13 residues. Germline V gene data show CDR1 as DFQATT and CDR2 as SNEGSKA (reference sequence). Trimming removed 0 bases at V and 1 base at J, with 6 bases between.

The V and J genes are TRBV4-1 and TRBJ2-3; a possible D gene is TRBD2 (5 bases). V lost 1 base, J lost 5 bases, and 13 bases lay in between. Germline V gives CDR1 MGHRA, CDR2 YSYEKL. This CDR3 has 15 amino acids. The CDR3 loop reads CASSQVSEGLDTQYF. The DNA of the CDR3 is TGCGCCAGCAGCCAAGTTAGTGAGGGCCTAGATACGCAGTATTTT.

The chain uses TRBV24-1 and TRBJ2-5; D is unresolved. The CDR3 totals 14 residues. V lost 10 bases and J lost 2, with 16 bases in between. The V gene's germline CDR1 is KGHDR and CDR2 SFDVKD. The CDR3 coding sequence is TGTGCCACGTCGTCTGGCAGACCTCAAGAGACCCAGTACTTC. It specifies CATSSGRPQETQYF.

There are many counts of this clonotype. The rearrangement links TRBV7-9 to TRBJ1-1, with D unclear. The V gene lost 8 bases and the J gene lost 7 bases, with 11 bases spanning the gap. The V gene's germline CDR1 is SEHNR and CDR2 FQNEAQ (reference sequence). The CDR3 runs to 11 residues. The CDR3 nucleotides read TGTGCCAGCCAGCCGGAGAATGAAGCTTTCTTT. It codes for CASQPENEAFF. The entire variable domain, with the rest obtained from reference TRBV7-9 and TRBJ1-1, is as follows: DTGVSQNPRHKITKRGQNVTFRCDPISEHNRLYWYRQTLGQGPEFLTYFQNEAQLEKSRLLSDRFSAERPKGSFSTLEIQRTEQGDSAMYLCASQPENEAFFGQGTRLTVV.